A single sample gave rise to the 19 T cell receptor beta chains below, sequenced in a study of CD4+ T cells in melanoma. TCRdb's table, derived via immunoSEQ multiplex PCR, lists solely in-frame clones and lacks some. Of some 5,800 clones in the sample, less than 75% were seen once. Sequencing was done on a sample of cells from a culture (not recorded whether cultured in vitro). The receptors originated from a human donor with melanoma.

The V and J genes are TRBV9 and TRBJ2-1, with TRBD2 matching 11 bases. Germline loops: CDR1 SGDLS, CDR2 YYNGEE. The CDR3 sequence is 16 residues long. J lost 8 bases, V lost 4 bases, and 11 bases had no gene match. The CDR3 here is CASSSRLAGTLDEQFF. In DNA, the CDR3 is TGTGCCAGCAGCTCGAGACTAGCGGGGACCTTGGATGAGCAGTTCTTC.

This clone has just a few counts. The V gene is TRBV9, the J gene TRBJ2-3, with 7 bases matching TRBD2. The CDR3 extends over 15 amino acids. The V segment lost 3 bases and the J segment 3 bases; nucleotides outside the gene matches: 7. The V gene's germline CDR1 is SGDLS and CDR2 YYNGEE. CDR3 sequence (DNA): TGTGCCAGCAGCGACGGGGGGAACACAACAGATACGCAGTATTTT. Translating it yields CASSDGGNTTDTQYF.

The J gene is TRBJ1-5, the V gene TRBV29-1; D is perhaps TRBD1 (6 bases). Germline lookup yields CDR1 SQVTM and CDR2 ANQGSEA. Trimming pared 5 bases from V and 9 bases from J, leaving 14 bases between. The CDR3 is 12 amino acids. This chain's CDR3 is CSVRQDLGPQHF. The DNA for the CDR3 is TGCAGCGTTCGACAGGATCTGGGGCCCCAGCATTTT.

The chain uses TRBV4-1 and TRBJ2-7; D may match TRBD1 or TRBD2 (5 bases each). Trimming shortened V by 3 bases and J by 7 bases, and 19 bases separated the two germline ends. This CDR3 has 15 amino acids. Germline V lookup: CDR1 MGHRA, CDR2 YSYEKL. The CDR3 spells CASSHSGTDPWEQYF. CDR3 nucleotides: TGCGCCAGCAGCCACTCCGGGACGGACCCGTGGGAGCAGTACTTC.

The chain has TRBV5-4 and TRBJ2-7, with TRBD1 identical over 7 bases. Per the germline V gene, CDR1 is SGHNT and CDR2 is YYREEE (reference sequence). With 4 bases clipped from V and 4 bases from J, the junction kept 8 bases outside the gene matches. The CDR3 is made up of 14 amino acids. The CDR3 DNA sequence: TGTGCCAGCAGCGAACAGGGGATATGGTACGAGCAGTACTTC. Protein product: CASSEQGIWYEQYF.

The chain carries TRBV5-1 and TRBJ2-2, with D unclear. Trimming shortened V by 4 bases and J by 2 bases, and 6 bases separated the two germline ends. Germline V lookup: CDR1 SGHRS, CDR2 YFSETQ. The CDR3 spans 13 residues. CDR3 DNA: TGCGCCAGCAGCCTTGGAAACACCGGGGAGCTGTTTTTT. As protein: CASSLGNTGELFF.

The chain is built from TRBV6-5 and TRBJ1-2, with D possibly TRBD1 on 6 matching bases. Germline CDR1 and CDR2: MNHEY and SVGAGI. Trimming left V 5 bases short and J 8 bases short, with 21 bases between. The CDR3 is made up of 15 amino acids. The CDR3 here is CASSPGQPGSVGYTF. CDR3 coding DNA: TGTGCCAGCAGTCCCGGACAGCCCGGCTCCGTGGGCTACACCTTC.

The chain joins TRBV6-5 to TRBJ1-1, with TRBD1 matching 9 bases. Trimming cost V 7 bases and J 5 bases; bases outside gene matches: 8. The CDR3 runs 14 residues. CDR1 is MNHEY and CDR2 is SVGAGI in the germline V gene. CDR3 sequence: CASNLGQGMTEAFF. The DNA of the CDR3 is TGTGCCAGCAACCTGGGACAGGGTATGACTGAAGCTTTCTTT.

Of note for this clone: One junction end does not reproduce the germline sequence, and a read error may be involved. The rearrangement joins TRBV7-7 to TRBJ1-1; TRBD1 matches at 7 bases. CDR3 size: 13 residues. CDR1 and CDR2 (germline): SSHAT, FNYEAQ (reference sequence). The CDR3 region has the DNA TGTGCTAGCAGCTTAGTTTCAGGGGGAGAAGCTTTCTTT. Amino acid sequence: CASSLVSGGEAFF.

This clone was observed a handful of times. The chain has TRBV11-2 and TRBJ1-3; D is possibly TRBD1 (5 bases). CDR1 SGHAT and CDR2 FQNNGV come from the germline V gene. With 0 bases removed from V and 3 bases from J, the gap between germline ends came to 9 bases. There are 15 residues in the CDR3. For the CDR3, the DNA is TGTGCCAGCAGCTTAGAAGCAGGGTTTGGAAACACCATATATTTT. This gives the protein CASSLEAGFGNTIYF.

The chain links TRBV5-6 to TRBJ2-1; the D call may be TRBD1 or TRBD2 (5 bases each). Germline values: CDR1 SGHDT, CDR2 YYEEEE. This CDR3 region has 18 residues. Trimming left V 0 bases short and J 4 bases short, with 20 bases between. CDR3 nucleotide sequence: TGTGCCAGCAGCTTGGGAGGTGGGGGTCGACTGATTTACAATGAGCAGTTCTTC. Translating gives CASSLGGGGRLIYNEQFF.

By sample share, this clone is medium-sized (0.01 to 0.1%). The chain has TRBV6-5 and TRBJ1-2, with D perhaps matching TRBD1 (5 bases). The CDR3 extends over 12 amino acids. Germline V gene data show CDR1 as MNHEY and CDR2 as SVGAGI. The V end lost 5 bases, the J end lost 4 bases, and 8 bases lay between the germline ends. The CDR3 bases are TGTGCCAGCAGTCGGGACTTCTATGGCTACACCTTC. Translated, it gives CASSRDFYGYTF.

The chain employs TRBV5-1 and TRBJ2-7; no definite D call. V was pared by 0 bases and J by 2 bases, with 6 bases between. Germline CDR1 is SGHRS and CDR2 is YFSETQ. The CDR3 covers 13 residues. The CDR3 reads CASSLEAPYEQYF. CDR3 bases: TGCGCCAGCAGCTTGGAGGCACCCTACGAGCAGTACTTC.

The chain carries TRBV19 and TRBJ2-4; 9 bases agree with TRBD2. V trimming: 4 bases; J trimming: 3 bases; junction bases outside the gene matches: 7. The CDR3 totals 16 residues. From germline, CDR1 is LNHDA and CDR2 SQIVND (reference sequence). The CDR3 sequence: CASSTRVAGVKNIQYF. The DNA for the CDR3 is TGTGCCAGTAGTACCCGGGTAGCGGGGGTCAAAAACATTCAGTACTTC.

The gene calls are TRBV5-4 and TRBJ2-1; D is unresolved. V lost 0 bases, J lost 6 bases, and 4 bases lay in between. CDR1 is SGHNT and CDR2 is YYREEE in the germline V gene (reference sequence). The length of the CDR3 is 12 residues. In DNA form, the CDR3 reads TGTGCCAGCAGCTTGGCCAGCAATGAGCAGTTCTTC. Its protein product is CASSLASNEQFF.

CDR3 coding DNA: TGTGCCAGCAGCACAGGGGGCGCGAGTGGCTACACCTTC. Protein product: CASSTGGASGYTF. The chain couples TRBV7-2 to TRBJ1-2; 9 bases match TRBD1. With 5 bases clipped from V and 7 bases from J, the junction kept 5 bases outside the gene matches. The CDR3 consists of 13 residues. CDR1 SGHTA and CDR2 FQGNSA come from the germline V gene.

This CDR3 reads CASSQYRGTGELFF. The CDR3 nucleotides read TGTGCCAGCAGTCAATACCGGGGCACCGGGGAGCTGTTTTTT. The chain links TRBV6-5 to TRBJ2-2, with a tentative D call TRBD2 (5 bases). The V end was cut by 5 bases, the J end by 4 bases, with 11 bases between. The CDR3 runs to 14 residues. The V gene's germline CDR1 is MNHEY and CDR2 SVGAGI.

This clone appeared a single time. The chain links TRBV29-1 to TRBJ2-7, with a tentative D call TRBD1 (5 bases). The CDR3 covers 12 residues. Trimming took 4 bases from V and 2 from J, leaving 9 bases between them. Germline CDR1 reads SQVTM; CDR2 reads ANQGSEA. CDR3 protein: CSVGGSPYEQYF. The CDR3 DNA follows: TGCAGCGTTGGGGGCAGTCCCTACGAGCAGTACTTC.

Relative to its sample, this clone is hyperexpanded (1% or more). V and J are TRBV10-2 and TRBJ1-1; unclear D gene. The germline gives CDR1 WSHSY, CDR2 SAAADI. The V end was cut by 7 bases, the J end by 1 base, with 19 bases between. CDR3 length: 16 amino acids. The CDR3 region has the DNA TGCGCCAGCATTTGGGCGGTTGGGGATCCGAACACTGAAGCTTTCTTT. Its protein product is CASIWAVGDPNTEAFF.